The following is a T cell receptor (beta chain) sequence with its context. What it binds is unknown. The data stem from a study of CD8 T cells in ankylosing spondylitis. Study results and caveats: Within peripheral blood, clones linked to disease were CD8+ and relatively rare.

TCRdb called the 5' RACE reads again in MiXCR, with one record for every CDR3 protein. This sample yields approximately 250,000 distinct CDR3 sequences, of which about 24% are seen a single time; around 0.64% belongs to the top ten. V was trimmed by 4 bases and J by 6 bases, leaving 11 bases between them. This CDR3 is built from 13 residues. Per germline, CDR1 LGHNA and CDR2 YNFKEQ. V gene TRBV4-2 combines with J gene TRBJ2-3, with D possibly matching TRBD1 (6 bases). The sample comprised blood, either unsorted or a sorted T cell fraction (not recorded which). The receptor comes from a male donor with ankylosing spondylitis or in good health (not recorded which). The CDR3 DNA reads as TGTGCCAGCAGCCCCCGACAGGTCGATACGCAGTATTTT. Protein product: CASSPRQVDTQYF.